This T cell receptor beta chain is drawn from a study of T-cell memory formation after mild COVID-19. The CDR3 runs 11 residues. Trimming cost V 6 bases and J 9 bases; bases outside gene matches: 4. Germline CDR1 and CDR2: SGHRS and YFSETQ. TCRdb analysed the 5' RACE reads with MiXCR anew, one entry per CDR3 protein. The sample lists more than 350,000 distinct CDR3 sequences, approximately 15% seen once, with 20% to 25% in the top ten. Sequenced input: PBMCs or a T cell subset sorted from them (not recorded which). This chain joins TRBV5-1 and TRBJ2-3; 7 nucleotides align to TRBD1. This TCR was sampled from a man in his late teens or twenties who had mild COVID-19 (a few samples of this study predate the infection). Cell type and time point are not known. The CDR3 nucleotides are TGCGCCAGCACCGACAGGGAAACGCAGTATTTT. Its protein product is CASTDRETQYF.